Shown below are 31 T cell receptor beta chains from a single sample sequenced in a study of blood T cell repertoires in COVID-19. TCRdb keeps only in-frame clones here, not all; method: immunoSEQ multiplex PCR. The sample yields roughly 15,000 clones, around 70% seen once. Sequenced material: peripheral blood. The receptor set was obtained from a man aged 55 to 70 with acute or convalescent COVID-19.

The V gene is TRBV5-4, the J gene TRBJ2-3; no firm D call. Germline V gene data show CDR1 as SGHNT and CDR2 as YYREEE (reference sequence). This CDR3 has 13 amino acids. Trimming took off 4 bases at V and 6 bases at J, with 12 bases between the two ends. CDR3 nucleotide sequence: TGTGCCAGCAGCCCTCCGGGTAGGGATACGCAGTATTTT. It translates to CASSPPGRDTQYF.

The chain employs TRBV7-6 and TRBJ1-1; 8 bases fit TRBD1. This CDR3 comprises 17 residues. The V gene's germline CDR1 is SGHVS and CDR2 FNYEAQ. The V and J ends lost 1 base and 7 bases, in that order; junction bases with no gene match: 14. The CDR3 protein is CASSLGGLSGGAGEAFF. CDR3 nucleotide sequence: TGTGCCAGCAGCTTAGGTGGTTTATCAGGGGGCGCCGGTGAAGCTTTCTTT.

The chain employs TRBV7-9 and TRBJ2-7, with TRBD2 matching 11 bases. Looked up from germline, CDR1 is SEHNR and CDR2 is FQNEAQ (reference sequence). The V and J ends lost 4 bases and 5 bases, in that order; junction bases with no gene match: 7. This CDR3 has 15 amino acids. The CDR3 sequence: CASSYSRLAGNEQYF. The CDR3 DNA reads TGTGCCAGCAGCTATTCGAGACTAGCGGGAAACGAGCAGTACTTC.

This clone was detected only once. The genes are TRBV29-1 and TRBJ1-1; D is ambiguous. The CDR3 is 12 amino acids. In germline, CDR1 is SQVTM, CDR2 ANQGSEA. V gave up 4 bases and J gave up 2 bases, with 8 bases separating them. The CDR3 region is CSVGQANTEAFF. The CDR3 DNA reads TGCAGCGTTGGACAAGCTAACACTGAAGCTTTCTTT.

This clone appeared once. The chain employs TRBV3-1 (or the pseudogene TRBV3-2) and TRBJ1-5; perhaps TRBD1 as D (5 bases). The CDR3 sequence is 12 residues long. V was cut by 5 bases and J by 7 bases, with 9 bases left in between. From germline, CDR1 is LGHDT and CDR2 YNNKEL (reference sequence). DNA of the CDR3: TGTGCCAGCAGCTTGGGGGGGCAGCCCCAGCATTTT. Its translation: CASSLGGQPQHF.

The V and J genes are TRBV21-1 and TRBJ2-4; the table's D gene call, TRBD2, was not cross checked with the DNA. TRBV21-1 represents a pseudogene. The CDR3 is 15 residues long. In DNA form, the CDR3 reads TGTGCCAGCACCAAACCAACTCGAACCAAAAACATTCAGTACTTC. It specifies CASTKPTRTKNIQYF.

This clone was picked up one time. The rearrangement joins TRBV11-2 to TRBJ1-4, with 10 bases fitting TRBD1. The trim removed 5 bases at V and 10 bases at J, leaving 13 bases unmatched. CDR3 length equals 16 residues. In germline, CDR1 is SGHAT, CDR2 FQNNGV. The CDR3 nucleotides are TGTGCCAGCAGCCCTCGACAGGGGGCGCATAACATAAAACTGTTTTTT. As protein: CASSPRQGAHNIKLFF.

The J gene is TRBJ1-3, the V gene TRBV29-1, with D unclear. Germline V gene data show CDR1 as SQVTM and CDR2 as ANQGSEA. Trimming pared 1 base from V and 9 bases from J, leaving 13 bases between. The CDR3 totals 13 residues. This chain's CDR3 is CSVEGEVDFTIYF. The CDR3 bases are TGCAGCGTTGAAGGGGAGGTTGATTTCACCATATATTTT.

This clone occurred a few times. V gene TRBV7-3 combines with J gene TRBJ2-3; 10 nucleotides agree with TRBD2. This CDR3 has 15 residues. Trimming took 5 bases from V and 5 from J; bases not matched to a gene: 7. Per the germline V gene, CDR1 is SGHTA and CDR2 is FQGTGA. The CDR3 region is CASSQSGGAVDTQYF. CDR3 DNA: TGTGCCAGCAGCCAAAGCGGGGGGGCCGTAGATACGCAGTATTTT.

CDR3 amino acids: CAISGGTRGLGVDGYTF. The CDR3 region has the DNA TGTGCCATCAGTGGAGGTACCAGGGGGCTAGGGGTGGACGGCTACACCTTC. The chain carries TRBV10-3 and TRBJ1-2, with TRBD1 matching over 8 bases. The CDR3 totals 17 residues. Germline V lookup: CDR1 ENHRY, CDR2 SYGVKD. After removal of 4 bases from V and 8 bases from J, the junction contained 18 bases not matched to a gene.

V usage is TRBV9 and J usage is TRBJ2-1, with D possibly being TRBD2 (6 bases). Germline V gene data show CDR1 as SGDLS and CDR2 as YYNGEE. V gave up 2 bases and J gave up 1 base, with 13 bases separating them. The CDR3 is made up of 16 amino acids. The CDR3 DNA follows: TGTGCCAGCAGCGTGAGGAGCGGGTCTTCCTACAATGAGCAGTTCTTC. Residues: CASSVRSGSSYNEQFF.

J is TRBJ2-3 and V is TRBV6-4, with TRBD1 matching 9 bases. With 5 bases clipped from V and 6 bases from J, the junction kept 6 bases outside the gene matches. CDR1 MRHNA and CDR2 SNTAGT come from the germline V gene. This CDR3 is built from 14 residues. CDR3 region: CASSPGQGPDTQYF. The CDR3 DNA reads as TGTGCCAGCAGTCCCGGACAGGGGCCCGATACGCAGTATTTT.

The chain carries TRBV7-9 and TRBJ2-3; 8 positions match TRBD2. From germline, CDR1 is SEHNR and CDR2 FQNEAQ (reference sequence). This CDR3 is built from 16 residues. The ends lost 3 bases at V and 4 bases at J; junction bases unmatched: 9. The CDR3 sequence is CASSFPRGGLADTQYF. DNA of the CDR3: TGTGCCAGCAGCTTCCCCCGGGGGGGCTTGGCAGATACGCAGTATTTT.

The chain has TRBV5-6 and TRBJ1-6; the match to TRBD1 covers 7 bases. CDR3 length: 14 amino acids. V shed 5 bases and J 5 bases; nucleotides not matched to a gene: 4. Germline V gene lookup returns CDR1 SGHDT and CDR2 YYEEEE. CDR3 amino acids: CASRGGTDNSPLHF. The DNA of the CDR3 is TGTGCCAGCAGAGGGGGGACAGATAATTCACCCCTCCACTTT.

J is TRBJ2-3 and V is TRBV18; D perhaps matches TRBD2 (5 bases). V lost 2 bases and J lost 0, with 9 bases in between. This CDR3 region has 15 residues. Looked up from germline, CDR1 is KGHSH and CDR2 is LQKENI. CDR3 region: CASSPTAESTDTQYF. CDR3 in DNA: TGTGCCAGCTCACCAACAGCGGAGAGCACAGATACGCAGTATTTT.

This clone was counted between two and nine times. The CDR3 region is CASMRGNYNEQFF. In nucleotides, the CDR3 is TGTGCCAGCATGCGGGGGAACTACAATGAGCAGTTCTTC. This sequence joins TRBV14 and TRBJ2-1; TRBD2 matches at 7 bases. V gave up 7 bases and J gave up 3 bases; unmatched junction bases: 3. The CDR3 sequence is 13 residues long. The germline CDR1 and CDR2 sequences are SGHDN and FVKESK.

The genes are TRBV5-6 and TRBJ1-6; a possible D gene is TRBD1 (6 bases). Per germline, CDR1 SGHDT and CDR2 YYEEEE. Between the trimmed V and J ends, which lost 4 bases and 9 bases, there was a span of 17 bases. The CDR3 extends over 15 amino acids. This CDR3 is CASSPGPRGGSPLHF. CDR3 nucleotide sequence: TGTGCCAGCAGCCCAGGACCGAGAGGGGGTTCACCCCTCCACTTT.

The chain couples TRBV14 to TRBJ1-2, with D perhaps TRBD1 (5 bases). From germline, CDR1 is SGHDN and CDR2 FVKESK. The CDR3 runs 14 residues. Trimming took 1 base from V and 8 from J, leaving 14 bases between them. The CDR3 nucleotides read TGTGCCAGCAGCCAAGGATATAGGGGAATCGGCTACACCTTC. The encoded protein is CASSQGYRGIGYTF.

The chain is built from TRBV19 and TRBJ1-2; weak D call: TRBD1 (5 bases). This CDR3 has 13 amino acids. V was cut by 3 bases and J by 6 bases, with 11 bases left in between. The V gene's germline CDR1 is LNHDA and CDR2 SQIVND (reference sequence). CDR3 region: CASSMYRYDGYTF. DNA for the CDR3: TGTGCCAGTAGTATGTACAGGTACGATGGCTACACCTTC.

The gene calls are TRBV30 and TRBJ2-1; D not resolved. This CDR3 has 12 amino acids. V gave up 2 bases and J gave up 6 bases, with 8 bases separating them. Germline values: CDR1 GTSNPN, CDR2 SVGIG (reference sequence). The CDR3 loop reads CAWSLRVNEQFF. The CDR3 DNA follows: TGTGCCTGGAGTCTTCGGGTCAATGAGCAGTTCTTC.

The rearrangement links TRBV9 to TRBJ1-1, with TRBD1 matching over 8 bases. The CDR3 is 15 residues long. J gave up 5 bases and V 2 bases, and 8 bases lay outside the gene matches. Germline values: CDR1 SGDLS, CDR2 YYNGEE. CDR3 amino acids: CASSVMSGGRTEAFF. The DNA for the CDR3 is TGTGCCAGCAGCGTCATGTCAGGGGGCAGAACTGAAGCTTTCTTT.

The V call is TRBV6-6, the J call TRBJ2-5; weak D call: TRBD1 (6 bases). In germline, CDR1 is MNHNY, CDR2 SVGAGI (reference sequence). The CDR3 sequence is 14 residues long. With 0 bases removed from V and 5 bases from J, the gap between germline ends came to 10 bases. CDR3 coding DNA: TGTGCCAGCAGTTACTCGAACAGGGAGGAGACCCAGTACTTC. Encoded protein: CASSYSNREETQYF.

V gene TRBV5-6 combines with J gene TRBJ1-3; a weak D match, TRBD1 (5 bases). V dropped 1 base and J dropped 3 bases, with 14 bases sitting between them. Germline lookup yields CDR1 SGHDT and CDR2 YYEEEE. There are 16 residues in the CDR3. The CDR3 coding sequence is TGTGCCAGCAGCTTGCCCTCAAGGGGATATGGAAACACCATATATTTT. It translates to CASSLPSRGYGNTIYF.

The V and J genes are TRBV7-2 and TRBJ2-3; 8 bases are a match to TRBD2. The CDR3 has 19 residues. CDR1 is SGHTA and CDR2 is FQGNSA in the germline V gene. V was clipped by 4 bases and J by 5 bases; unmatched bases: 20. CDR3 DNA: TGTGCCAGCAGCTCCCACGGTCGCGGAACGGGAGGGGTAATAGATACGCAGTATTTT. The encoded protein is CASSSHGRGTGGVIDTQYF. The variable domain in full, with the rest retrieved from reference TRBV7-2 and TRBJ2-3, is GAGVSQSPSNKVTEKGKDVELRCDPISGHTALYWYRQSLGQGLEFLIYFQGNSAPDKSGLPSDRFSAERTGGSVSTLTIQRTQQEDSAVYLCASSSHGRGTGGVIDTQYFGPGTRLTVL.

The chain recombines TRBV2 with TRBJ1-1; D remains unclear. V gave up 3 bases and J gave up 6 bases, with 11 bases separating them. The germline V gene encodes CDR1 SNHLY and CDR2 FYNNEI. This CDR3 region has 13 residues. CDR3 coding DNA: TGTGCCAGCAGTGAGAGGAGAGTTGCTGAAGCTTTCTTT. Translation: CASSERRVAEAFF. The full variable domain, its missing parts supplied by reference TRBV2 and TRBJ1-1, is EPEVTQTPSHQVTQMGQEVILRCVPISNHLYFYWYRQILGQKVEFLVSFYNNEISEKSEIFDDQFSVERPDGSNFTLKIRSTKLEDSAMYFCASSERRVAEAFFGQGTRLTVV.

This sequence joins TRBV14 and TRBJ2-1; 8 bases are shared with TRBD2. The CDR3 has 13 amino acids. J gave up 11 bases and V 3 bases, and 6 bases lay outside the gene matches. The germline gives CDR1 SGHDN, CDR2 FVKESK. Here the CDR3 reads CASSQAGTRKQFF. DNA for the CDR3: TGTGCCAGCAGCCAGGCCGGGACTAGGAAGCAGTTCTTC.

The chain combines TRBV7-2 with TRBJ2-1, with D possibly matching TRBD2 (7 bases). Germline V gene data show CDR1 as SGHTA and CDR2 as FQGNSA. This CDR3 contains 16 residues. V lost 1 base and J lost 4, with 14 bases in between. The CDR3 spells CASSLVPGGDYNEQFF. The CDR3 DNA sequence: TGTGCCAGCAGCTTAGTACCGGGGGGCGATTACAATGAGCAGTTCTTC.

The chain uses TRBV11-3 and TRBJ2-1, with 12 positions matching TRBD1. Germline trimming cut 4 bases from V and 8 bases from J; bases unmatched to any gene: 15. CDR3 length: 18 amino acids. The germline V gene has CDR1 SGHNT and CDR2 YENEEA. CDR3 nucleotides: TGTGCCAGCAGCTCCCAACGAACCGGGACAGGGGGCCGGCATGAGCAGTTCTTC. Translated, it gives CASSSQRTGTGGRHEQFF.

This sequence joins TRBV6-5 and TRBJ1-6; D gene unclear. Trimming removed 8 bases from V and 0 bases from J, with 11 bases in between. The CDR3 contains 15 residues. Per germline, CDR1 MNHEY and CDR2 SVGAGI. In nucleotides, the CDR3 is TGTGCCAGCTTTATCGAGAGCTCCTATAATTCACCCCTCCACTTT. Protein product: CASFIESSYNSPLHF.

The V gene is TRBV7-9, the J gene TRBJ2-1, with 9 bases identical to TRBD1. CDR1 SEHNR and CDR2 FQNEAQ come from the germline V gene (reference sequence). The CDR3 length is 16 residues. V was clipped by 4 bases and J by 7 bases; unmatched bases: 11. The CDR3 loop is CASSSTYGQGRNEQFF. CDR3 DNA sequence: TGTGCCAGCAGCTCCACCTACGGACAGGGGAGGAATGAGCAGTTCTTC.

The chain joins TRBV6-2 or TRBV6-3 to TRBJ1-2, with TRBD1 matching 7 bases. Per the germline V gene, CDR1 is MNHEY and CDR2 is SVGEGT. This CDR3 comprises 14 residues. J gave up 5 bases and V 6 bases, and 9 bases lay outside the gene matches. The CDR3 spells CASSQTGAPYGYTF. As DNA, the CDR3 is TGTGCCAGCAGCCAAACAGGGGCACCTTATGGCTACACCTTC.